This is a list of T cell receptor beta chains from one sample in a study of cytomegalovirus exposure and HLA in healthy donors. Libraries were prepared by immunoSEQ multiplex PCR; TCRdb keeps only in-frame clonotypes and omits some of them. The data hold 160,000 or so clones, with approximately 87% observed a single time. The sequenced material came from PBMCs. These receptors were taken from a woman in her 30s in good health and CMV-seronegative. Each CDR3 is given with its conserved first and last residue. The D gene is left open where the match is weak. Size tells how often a clone was seen (once, few, many) or the class of an expanded clone, and some rows leave it out.

size	V	D	J	length	DNA	CDR3
.	TRBV12-5	TRBD1	TRBJ2-1	15	TGTGCTAGTGGCCTGGGACAGGGTTGGGGCAATGAGCAGTTCTTC	CASGLGQGWGNEQFF
.	TRBV13	.	TRBJ1-1	17	TGTGCCAGCAGCGATAAAGGGGGGAGGGGTGTGAACACTGAAGCTTTCTTT	CASSDKGGRGVNTEAFF
.	TRBV12-2	.	TRBJ1-2	17	TGTGCAAGTCGCTTAGGTGTTTGGGATCCCCCTAGCCATGGCTACACCTTC	CASRLGVWDPPSHGYTF
.	TRBV18	TRBD1	TRBJ2-1	17	TGTGCCAGCTCCCCCAACGGACAGGAGAGCTCCTACAATGAGCAGTTCTTC	CASSPNGQESSYNEQFF
.	TRBV9	TRBD2	TRBJ2-1	17	TGTGCCAGCAGCGTAGCAGGTGGCGGGGGGGCCTCGAATGAGCAGTTCTTC	CASSVAGGGGASNEQFF
.	TRBV6-5	.	TRBJ2-2	16	TGTGCCAGCAGTTACCAACAGGAGAGTCACACCGGGGAGCTGTTTTTT	CASSYQQESHTGELFF
once	TRBV5-1	TRBD2	TRBJ2-1	16	TGCGCCAGCAGCTGGACCGGGACTAGCTCCTACAATGAGCAGTTCTTC	CASSWTGTSSYNEQFF
.	TRBV7-6	TRBD2	TRBJ2-5	14	TGTGCCAGCAGCTTAGGGGGAGGGCAAGAGACCCAGTACTTC	CASSLGGGQETQYF
few	TRBV6-1	.	TRBJ1-2	10	TGTGCCAGCAGATCGTATGGCTACACCTTC	CASRSYGYTF
once	TRBV6-1	TRBD1	TRBJ1-4	14	TGTGCCAGCAGGCGGGACAGGGAAAATGAAAAACTGTTTTTT	CASRRDRENEKLFF
.	TRBV5-4	.	TRBJ1-1	15	TGTGCCAGCAGCTTGGACATTGGGTCGGGGGCTGAAGCTTTCTTT	CASSLDIGSGAEAFF
.	TRBV6-4	TRBD1	TRBJ2-3	16	TGTGCCAGCTCCCAAGGCGAGGGACAGGGGTTGGATACGCAGTATTTT	CASSQGEGQGLDTQYF
.	TRBV7-8	.	TRBJ2-2	15	TGTGCCAGCAGCCAATCGACAGGCCCCACCGGGGAGCTGTTTTTT	CASSQSTGPTGELFF
.	TRBV2	.	TRBJ2-1	12	TGTGCCAGCACCCCGTTGCGCGATGAGCAGTTCTTC	CASTPLRDEQFF
.	TRBV19	.	TRBJ1-2	13	TGTGCCAGTAGTATCGGCGGAGACTATGGCTACACCTTC	CASSIGGDYGYTF
.	TRBV6-1	TRBD2	TRBJ2-2	15	TGTGCCAGCAGCGGACTAGCGGGGAACACCGGGGAGCTGTTTTTT	CASSGLAGNTGELFF
.	TRBV5-6	.	TRBJ2-2	13	TGTGCCAGCAGCCTATCCCATACCCGGGAGCTGTTTTTT	CASSLSHTRELFF
.	TRBV27	TRBD1	TRBJ2-5	16	TGTGCCAGCAGTTTACTGCCAACAGGGGTCCAAGAGACCCAGTACTTC	CASSLLPTGVQETQYF
.	TRBV7-2	TRBD2	TRBJ2-7	14	TGTGCCAGCAGCGTACTACCGGGACTAGATTCTCGGTACTTC	CASSVLPGLDSRYF
once	TRBV7-9	TRBD2	TRBJ2-3	18	TGTGCCAGCAGCTCACTACAGCGGAGACTAGCGGGGGCAGATACGCAGTATTTT	CASSSLQRRLAGADTQYF
.	TRBV6-1	.	TRBJ1-1	15	TGTGCCAGCAGTGAGGTCGGGAGGTTGAACACTGAAGCTTTCTTT	CASSEVGRLNTEAFF
.	TRBV9	TRBD2	TRBJ2-3	15	TGTGCCAGCAGAAGGACTAGCGGGTTTCGAGATACGCAGTATTTT	CASRRTSGFRDTQYF
.	TRBV5-1	.	TRBJ2-7	13	TGCGCCAGCAGCTCCCTTGAGAGGGACGAGCAGTACTTC	CASSSLERDEQYF
few	TRBV4-2	.	TRBJ2-7	13	TGTGCCAGCAGCCAAGATCCGGGTAACGAGCAGTACTTC	CASSQDPGNEQYF
.	TRBV6-5	.	TRBJ1-1	13	TGTGCCAGCCTTCGGGGGAGGGACACTGAAGCTTTCTTT	CASLRGRDTEAFF
.	TRBV1	.	TRBJ2-7	14	TGCACCAGCAGCCACGGCGGGGGGGCCTACGAGCAGTACTTC	CTSSHGGGAYEQYF
once	TRBV9	TRBD1	TRBJ2-5	15	TGTGCCAGCAGCGGGACAGGGGGTGAGGGAGAGACCCAGTACTTC	CASSGTGGEGETQYF
.	TRBV10-2	.	TRBJ1-5	13	TGCGCCAGCAGTGAGTCGACTCTAAAGCCCCAGCATTTT	CASSESTLKPQHF
.	TRBV4-2	.	TRBJ1-4	15	TGTGCCAGCAGCCAAGTTTTTGGTACAGGCGAAAAACTGTTTTTT	CASSQVFGTGEKLFF
.	TRBV7-8	.	TRBJ1-1	11	TGTGCCAGCACCTCTGTCACTGAAGCTTTCTTT	CASTSVTEAFF
.	TRBV4-1	TRBD1	TRBJ1-6	15	TGCGCCAGCAGCCAAGAGGGGACAGGGGGATTTCCCCTCCACTTT	CASSQEGTGGFPLHF
.	TRBV5-1	.	TRBJ1-1	13	TGCGCCAGCAGCTTGTCGGACATCTCTGAAGCTTTCTTT	CASSLSDISEAFF
.	TRBV10-2	.	TRBJ2-1	19	TGCGCCAGCAGCGGAGACCCATCTAGAGTCCCGGTAGGCTACAATGAGCAGTTCTTC	CASSGDPSRVPVGYNEQFF
.	TRBV5-6	.	TRBJ2-1	14	TGTGCCAGCCACGAACGGACTTTCGACAATGAGCAGTTCTTC	CASHERTFDNEQFF
.	TRBV18	.	TRBJ1-2	15	TGTGCCAGCTCATCAACCTACAGGGAGGGCTATGGCTACACCTTC	CASSSTYREGYGYTF
.	TRBV6-1	.	TRBJ2-2	14	TGTGCCAGCAATTTCGGGGCGAACACCGGGGAGCTGTTTTTT	CASNFGANTGELFF
once	TRBV7-2	.	TRBJ2-7	12	TGTGCCAGCAGCTTAGTCTCGTTCGAGCAGTACTTC	CASSLVSFEQYF
.	TRBV9	.	TRBJ1-4	16	TGTGCCAGCAGCGTAGATCAGGGGCGGGTTGGTGAAAAACTGTTTTTT	CASSVDQGRVGEKLFF
.	TRBV5-4	TRBD2	TRBJ2-1	18	TGTGCCAGCAGTGGCGGGACTAGCGGGGGGCTCTCCTACAATGAGCAGTTCTTC	CASSGGTSGGLSYNEQFF
.	TRBV5-1	.	TRBJ1-1	14	TGCGCCAGCAGCTTGGAAGATGCGAATACTGAAGCTTTCTTT	CASSLEDANTEAFF
.	TRBV6-6	.	TRBJ2-7	15	TGTGCCAGCAGTCCCGAGACAGGGAGGTCCTACGAGCAGTACTTC	CASSPETGRSYEQYF
.	TRBV11-2	TRBD1	TRBJ2-4	17	TGTGCCAGCAGCAACCTTAGACAGGGCTTAGCCAAAAACATTCAGTACTTC	CASSNLRQGLAKNIQYF
few	TRBV19	.	TRBJ1-2	15	TGTGCCAGTAACCCCGCCGGGCCGACGACGGGAGGCTACACCTTC	CASNPAGPTTGGYTF
.	TRBV30	.	TRBJ1-2	13	TGTGCCTGGAGTGTACAGGGACCCACGGGCTACACCTTC	CAWSVQGPTGYTF
.	TRBV4-1	.	TRBJ2-7	13	TGCGCCAGCAGCCAAACCCTATTTTACGAGCAGTACTTC	CASSQTLFYEQYF
.	TRBV6-5	TRBD1	TRBJ1-5	15	TGTGCCAGCAGCCACAGGGGTGGGAGCAATCAGCCCCAGCATTTT	CASSHRGGSNQPQHF
.	TRBV30	.	TRBJ2-7	13	TGTGCCTGGAGGCGGGTGGGCTCCTACGAGCAGTACTTC	CAWRRVGSYEQYF
.	TRBV29-1	TRBD1	TRBJ1-1	15	TGCAGCGTTGAGGGTATCAGGGGGCGGAACACTGAAGCTTTCTTT	CSVEGIRGRNTEAFF
.	TRBV10-3	.	TRBJ2-1	16	TGTGCCTCCCTAGGGGGGGGGCCAGCGTCCTACAATGAGCAGTTCTTC	CASLGGGPASYNEQFF
.	TRBV12-5	TRBD1	TRBJ2-2	15	TGTGCTAGTGGTTTGGGACAGGGCCAGACCGGGGAGCTGTTTTTT	CASGLGQGQTGELFF
.	TRBV19	.	TRBJ2-1	14	TGTGCCAGTAGTATTCAGGGCACCTACAATGAGCAGTTCTTC	CASSIQGTYNEQFF
.	TRBV5-1	.	TRBJ2-7	14	TGCGCCAGCAGCTTGGGGTTCGGAGGCTACGAGCAGTACTTC	CASSLGFGGYEQYF
few	TRBV7-2	.	TRBJ2-7	13	TGTGCCAGCAGCTCTACAGGGTTCGGCGAGCAGTACTTC	CASSSTGFGEQYF
once	TRBV29-1	TRBD2	TRBJ2-2	15	TGCAGCGTGCTCAGCGGGGGGGGCGGCGCCGGGGAGCTGTTTTTT	CSVLSGGGGAGELFF
.	TRBV5-5	.	TRBJ2-7	14	TGTGCCAGCAGCTTGTCTGGCGGCTCCTACGAGCAGTACTTC	CASSLSGGSYEQYF
.	TRBV6-1	TRBD2	TRBJ2-7	12	TGTGCCAGCAGAATGGGGGGGTACGAGCAGTACTTC	CASRMGGYEQYF
.	TRBV9	.	TRBJ2-5	16	TGTGCCAGCAGCGTAGGGGCAGGAGGAGGGCAAGAGACCCAGTACTTC	CASSVGAGGGQETQYF